This entry describes one TCR beta chain. CDR3 size: 14 residues. V shed 6 bases and J shed 6 bases, with 14 bases lying between them. Germline V gene sequence: CDR1 MDHEN, CDR2 SYDVKM. The entry originates in a study of shared clonotypes between healthy human individuals. Across the whole study: In total, the donors were a couple of women and a few men aged 18 to 49.

Assay: immunoSEQ multiplex PCR; the TCRdb copy retains only in-frame clones and omits some. The table shows a few million clones, with approximately 95% occurring only once. The V and J genes are TRBV28 and TRBJ2-2; TRBD2 might be the D (5 bases). The source material was naive CD4+ T cells sorted from blood. Subset described: CD45RA+ positively selected. The source is a man younger than 35 in good health. Written as DNA, the CDR3 is TGTGCCAGCAGATTGGGTGGCGGGTCCGGGGAGCTGTTTTTT. This sequence encodes CASRLGGGSGELFF.